The T cell receptor (beta chain) described here comes from a study of radiation and T cells in renal cell carcinoma. Study context: Nephrectomy followed 15 Gy stereotactic body radiation by 4 weeks. Study-level results: Pretreatment tumor biopsies were lacking, so baseline clonotypes are unknown. From baseline, blood top tumor clonotypes peaked at 2 weeks post-radiation.

Indicated time point: baseline pretreatment blood. Treatment specified: 15 Gy SBRT to primary tumor, nephrectomy 4 weeks later. Measured with immunoSEQ multiplex PCR; TCRdb has only the in-frame clones, and not every one. This sample has approximately 150,000 clones, with around four fifths found just once. This clone was seen a few times. The antigen is unknown. The sequencing used blood, collected from a patient whose treatment included radiotherapy and nephrectomy. The clonotype comes from a woman between 45 and 60 years old with renal cell carcinoma.

The CDR3 spells CASSQDAGVDTEAFF. CDR3 bases: TGCGCCAGCAGCCAAGATGCGGGAGTGGACACTGAAGCTTTCTTT. The genes are TRBV4-3 and TRBJ1-1; D not resolved. Germline CDR1 is LGHNA and CDR2 is YSLEER. Trimming pared 0 bases from V and 3 bases from J, leaving 11 bases between. This CDR3 region has 15 residues.